This T cell receptor (beta chain) derives from a study of T cells in Graves' hyperthyroidism and ophthalmopathy. Findings and limits, study-wide: A model of 13 V-J features distinguished ophthalmopathy from stable hyperthyroidism.

This clonotype was observed many times. The antigen remains undetermined. CDR1 and CDR2 from the germline V gene are MNHEY and SVGAGI. Trimming pared 0 bases from V and 3 bases from J, leaving 5 bases between. The length of the CDR3 is 13 residues. RNA transcripts were the template for amplifying TCR beta CDR3 regions. HTBI primers drove first-round RT-PCR of the TCR CDR3. Each CDR3 protein is one row after TCRdb ran MiXCR on the multiplex PCR reads. The data contain around 350,000 distinct CDR3 sequences, approximately 19% of them singletons. This TCR was sampled from a woman aged 18-29 years with Graves' hyperthyroidism. V gene TRBV6-5 combines with J gene TRBJ1-2; no firm D call. What was sequenced was blood. CDR3 bases: TGTGCCAGCAGTTACTCGCCCGACTATGGCTACACCTTC. It codes for CASSYSPDYGYTF.